This TCR beta chain was recorded in a study of identical twins. Points from the study as a whole: Out-of-frame alpha sequences common to twins exhibited an excess of low generation probability. Invariant populations such as MAIT and iNKT cells could partly muddle zero-insertion analyses.

The CDR3 is 15 residues long. CDR1 is KGHSH, CDR2 LQKENI, per germline. V gave up 4 bases and J gave up 3 bases; unmatched junction bases: 7. TCRdb re-called the 5' RACE reads through MiXCR, storing one row per CDR3 protein. The table lists around 480,000 distinct CDR3 sequences, 13% to 15% of them singletons. For this clonotype: Its target is not known.

The sample was also reused in another study, on yellow fever vaccine responses in identical twins.

The sample taken for sequencing was CD4+ T cells sorted from blood. The receptor was isolated from a woman aged 18-29 years in good health. The V gene is TRBV18, the J gene TRBJ1-1; 8 bases are shared with TRBD1. The CDR3 spells CASSLSKQGDTEAFF. As DNA, the CDR3 is TGTGCCAGCTCACTATCAAAACAGGGGGACACTGAAGCTTTCTTT. The full variable domain, its missing parts supplied by reference TRBV18 and TRBJ1-1, is NAGVMQNPRHLVRRRGQEARLRCSPMKGHSHVYWYRQLPEEGLKFMVYLQKENIIDESGMPKERFSAEFPKEGPSILRIQQVVRGDSAAYFCASSLSKQGDTEAFFGQGTRLTVV.